The rows below give T cell receptor beta chains drawn from one sample of a study of early T cells in non-severe SARS-CoV-2 infection. MiXCR, applied by TCRdb to the 5' RACE reads, yields one record per CDR3 protein. This table has more than 90,000 distinct CDR3 sequences, roughly 11% appearing once. The sample consisted of whole blood. The receptors come from an adult who was a healthcare worker with PCR-confirmed SARS-CoV-2 infection or an uninfected control (not recorded which). The CDR3 runs from the conserved cysteine through the conserved F or W. Each record gives: J gene, V gene, clone size, D gene, CDR3 protein, CDR3 DNA. A D gene is named only where the DNA matches it firmly. Clone size appears in some rows only: once, few, many, or a class for an expanded clone.

>TRBJ2-7|TRBV7-9|-|TRBD1
CASSPGQGRDEQYF
TGTGCCAGCAGTCCTGGACAGGGGAGAGACGAGCAGTACTTC
>TRBJ2-5|TRBV15|many|-
CATSRDVSVRGPPQETQYF
TGTGCCACCAGCAGAGATGTCAGTGTTAGGGGCCCACCACAAGAGACCCAGTACTTC
>TRBJ1-6|TRBV25-1|many|-
CASSTAGGFSLHF
TGTGCCAGCAGTACCGCGGGAGGTTTTTCCCTCCACTTT
>TRBJ2-2|TRBV6-4|many|-
CASSPQRSGELFF
TGTGCCAGCAGCCCACAGAGGTCCGGGGAGCTGTTTTTT
>TRBJ2-5|TRBV4-1|-|TRBD1
CASSLVGQGLETQYF
TGCGCCAGCAGCCTAGTGGGACAGGGGCTGGAGACCCAGTACTTC
>TRBJ1-1|TRBV2|many|-
CASSDPTGLIMNTEAFF
TGTGCCAGCAGTGATCCGACCGGACTGATCATGAACACTGAAGCTTTCTTT
>TRBJ2-3|TRBV18|few|-
CASSPLRLSSTDTQYF
TGTGCCAGCTCACCACTACGATTATCTAGCACAGATACGCAGTATTTT
>TRBJ2-7|TRBV5-1|many|-
CASSIDGTYEQYF
TGCGCCAGCAGCATCGACGGCACCTACGAGCAGTACTTC
>TRBJ1-1|TRBV12-3/TRBV12-4|-|-
CASSLSGGGPGHAFF
TGTGCCAGCAGTTTATCGGGTGGAGGACCAGGTCACGCTTTCTTT
>TRBJ2-5|TRBV5-1|many|TRBD1
CASSLGTGQETQYF
TGCGCCAGCAGCTTGGGGACAGGTCAAGAGACCCAGTACTTC
>TRBJ1-1|TRBV5-1|many|-
CASSLAPGQEAFF
TGCGCCAGCAGCTTGGCCCCGGGACAAGAAGCTTTCTTT
>TRBJ2-1|TRBV2|many|-
CASKSWTDGYDYNEQFF
TGTGCCAGCAAGTCCTGGACGGACGGCTACGACTACAATGAGCAGTTCTTC
>TRBJ1-1|TRBV18|few|-
CASSYTIAEGTEAFF
TGTGCCAGCTCATATACCATAGCCGAAGGGACTGAAGCTTTCTTT
>TRBJ2-1|TRBV20-1|-|TRBD2
CSAALLRGTSGSASSYNEQFF
TGCAGTGCGGCCCTTCTCCGCGGGACTAGCGGGTCGGCTTCCTCCTACAATGAGCAGTTCTTC
>TRBJ1-4|TRBV20-1|-|-
CSARVGGNEKLFF
TGCAGTGCTAGAGTGGGGGGCAATGAAAAACTGTTTTTT
>TRBJ2-1|TRBV5-4|few|-
CASSLRRPLNNNEQFF
TGTGCCAGCAGCTTACGACGGCCACTAAACAACAATGAGCAGTTCTTC
>TRBJ1-1|TRBV12-3/TRBV12-4|few|-
CASSLHSLNTEAFF
TGTGCCAGCAGTTTACACAGTCTGAACACTGAAGCTTTCTTT
>TRBJ1-2|TRBV27|-|-
CASSWSVGYGYTF
TGTGCCAGCAGTTGGTCGGTGGGCTATGGCTACACCTTC
>TRBJ2-5|TRBV2|many|-
CASSEAALQETQYF
TGTGCCAGCAGTGAAGCTGCACTTCAAGAGACCCAGTACTTC
>TRBJ2-7|TRBV6-6|few|TRBD1
CASGARDREFSYEQYF
TGTGCCAGCGGGGCCCGGGACAGGGAGTTCTCCTACGAGCAGTACTTC
>TRBJ1-1|TRBV6-5|many|-
CASSNLVAEAFF
TGTGCCAGCAGTAATTTGGTGGCTGAAGCTTTCTTT
>TRBJ2-7|TRBV3-1|-|-
CASSQASPRDYEQYF
TGTGCCAGCAGCCAAGCGTCTCCCAGAGACTACGAGCAGTACTTC
>TRBJ1-5|TRBV6-1|-|TRBD1
CAAGGYSNQPQHF
TGTGCCGCAGGGGGGTATAGCAATCAGCCCCAGCATTTT
>TRBJ1-5|TRBV6-1|many|TRBD1
CASTRTGQYSNQPQHF
TGTGCCAGCACCCGGACAGGGCAATATAGCAATCAGCCCCAGCATTTT
>TRBJ2-1|TRBV28|many|TRBD2
CASSPRTSRYNEQFF
TGTGCCAGCAGCCCTAGGACTAGCAGGTACAATGAGCAGTTCTTC
>TRBJ2-1|TRBV6-2/TRBV6-3|once|TRBD1
CASSYGGTGAYNEQFF
TGTGCCAGCAGTTACGGCGGGACAGGGGCCTACAATGAGCAGTTCTTC
>TRBJ2-2|TRBV28|-|-
CASSFGTSASGELFF
TGTGCCAGCAGTTTCGGGACAAGTGCGTCCGGGGAGCTGTTTTTT
>TRBJ2-7|TRBV20-1|-|-
CSARERTVWGSSYEQYF
TGCAGTGCTAGAGAACGGACGGTCTGGGGGAGCTCCTACGAGCAGTACTTC
>TRBJ2-3|TRBV7-8|many|-
CASSPFPPGPSTDTQYF
TGTGCCAGCAGCCCCTTCCCCCCGGGACCCAGCACAGATACGCAGTATTTT
>TRBJ2-1|TRBV12-3/TRBV12-4|many|-
CASSYEGTEGFF
TGTGCCAGCAGTTATGAGGGGACGGAGGGGTTCTTC
>TRBJ2-7|TRBV6-5|-|-
CASTYGYEQYF
TGTGCCAGCACTTACGGGTACGAGCAGTACTTC
>TRBJ2-1|TRBV28|few|TRBD1
CASRKDRASSYNEQFF
TGTGCCAGCAGGAAGGACAGGGCAAGTTCCTACAATGAGCAGTTCTTC
>TRBJ1-1|TRBV5-5|many|-
CASRNLQGTEAFF
TGTGCCAGCAGGAACCTGCAGGGCACTGAAGCTTTCTTT
>TRBJ1-1|TRBV5-1|many|-
CASKQGTGTEAFF
TGCGCCAGCAAACAGGGCACGGGGACTGAAGCTTTCTTT
>TRBJ1-2|TRBV27|many|TRBD1
CASRGQNNYGYTF
TGTGCCAGCAGGGGACAGAATAACTATGGCTACACCTTC
>TRBJ1-4|TRBV7-9|-|-
CASSLLPGRGNEKLFF
TGTGCCAGCAGCTTACTCCCGGGGCGGGGTAATGAAAAACTGTTTTTT
>TRBJ1-2|TRBV7-6|many|-
CASSPIPPPGASGYTF
TGTGCCAGCAGCCCGATCCCCCCCCCGGGGGCAAGTGGCTACACCTTC
>TRBJ2-2|TRBV18|few|-
CASSPTTWGNTGELFF
TGTGCCAGCTCACCTACGACGTGGGGGAACACCGGGGAGCTGTTTTTT
>TRBJ1-4|TRBV28|few|-
CASSLSGGIEGKLFF
TGTGCCAGCAGTTTAAGTGGGGGAATCGAGGGAAAACTGTTTTTT
>TRBJ2-1|TRBV4-1|many|-
CASSQVSPGTGYNEQFF
TGCGCCAGCAGCCAAGTTTCACCCGGGACGGGCTACAATGAGCAGTTCTTC
>TRBJ2-1|TRBV6-6|-|-
CASTYGSYNEQFF
TGTGCCAGCACCTATGGCTCCTACAATGAGCAGTTCTTC
>TRBJ1-6|TRBV7-9|few|-
CASSLADNSPLHF
TGTGCCAGCAGCTTAGCCGATAATTCACCCCTCCACTTT
>TRBJ1-6|TRBV28|few|-
CASSPIHLTGSPLHF
TGTGCCAGCAGTCCTATCCACCTGACAGGTTCACCCCTCCACTTT
>TRBJ2-6|TRBV20-1|many|-
CSARQGDLSGANVLTF
TGCAGTGCTAGACAGGGAGACCTTTCTGGGGCCAACGTCCTGACTTTC
>TRBJ2-5|TRBV11-2|few|TRBD1
CASSSTGFAETQYF
TGTGCCAGCAGCTCGACAGGGTTTGCAGAGACCCAGTACTTC
>TRBJ2-7|TRBV7-9|many|TRBD1
CASSSRQGRYEQYF
TGTGCCAGCAGCTCTAGACAGGGTCGGTACGAGCAGTACTTC
>TRBJ2-5|TRBV20-1|few|TRBD1
CSARVPGGQETQYF
TGCAGTGCTAGGGTCCCAGGGGGCCAAGAGACCCAGTACTTC
>TRBJ2-1|TRBV29-1|-|TRBD2
CSVGTSGRDYNEQFF
TGCAGCGTCGGGACTAGCGGGAGGGACTACAATGAGCAGTTCTTC
>TRBJ1-2|TRBV7-2|-|-
CASSTRPPTGPGGYTF
TGTGCCAGCAGCACGCGGCCCCCCACGGGGCCAGGTGGCTACACCTTC
>TRBJ2-2|TRBV14|-|-
CASSQDSGTGELFF
TGTGCCAGCAGCCAAGACTCAGGGACCGGGGAGCTGTTTTTT
>TRBJ1-6|TRBV28|-|-
CASSLRGPISYNSPLHF
TGTGCCAGCAGTTTAAGGGGCCCGATATCCTATAATTCACCCCTCCACTTT